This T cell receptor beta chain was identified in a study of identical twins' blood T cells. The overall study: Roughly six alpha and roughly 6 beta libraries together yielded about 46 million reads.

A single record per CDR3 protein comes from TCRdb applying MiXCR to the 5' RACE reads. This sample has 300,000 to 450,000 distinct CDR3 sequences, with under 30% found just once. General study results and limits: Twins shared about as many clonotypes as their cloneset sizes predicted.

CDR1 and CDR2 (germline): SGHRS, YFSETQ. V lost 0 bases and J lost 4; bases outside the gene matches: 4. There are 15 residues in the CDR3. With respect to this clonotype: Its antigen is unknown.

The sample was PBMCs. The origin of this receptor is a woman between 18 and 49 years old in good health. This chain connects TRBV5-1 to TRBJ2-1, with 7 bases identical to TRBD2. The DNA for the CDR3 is TGCGCCAGCAGCTTGGCGGACGGGGGGTACAATGAGCAGTTCTTC. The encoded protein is CASSLADGGYNEQFF.